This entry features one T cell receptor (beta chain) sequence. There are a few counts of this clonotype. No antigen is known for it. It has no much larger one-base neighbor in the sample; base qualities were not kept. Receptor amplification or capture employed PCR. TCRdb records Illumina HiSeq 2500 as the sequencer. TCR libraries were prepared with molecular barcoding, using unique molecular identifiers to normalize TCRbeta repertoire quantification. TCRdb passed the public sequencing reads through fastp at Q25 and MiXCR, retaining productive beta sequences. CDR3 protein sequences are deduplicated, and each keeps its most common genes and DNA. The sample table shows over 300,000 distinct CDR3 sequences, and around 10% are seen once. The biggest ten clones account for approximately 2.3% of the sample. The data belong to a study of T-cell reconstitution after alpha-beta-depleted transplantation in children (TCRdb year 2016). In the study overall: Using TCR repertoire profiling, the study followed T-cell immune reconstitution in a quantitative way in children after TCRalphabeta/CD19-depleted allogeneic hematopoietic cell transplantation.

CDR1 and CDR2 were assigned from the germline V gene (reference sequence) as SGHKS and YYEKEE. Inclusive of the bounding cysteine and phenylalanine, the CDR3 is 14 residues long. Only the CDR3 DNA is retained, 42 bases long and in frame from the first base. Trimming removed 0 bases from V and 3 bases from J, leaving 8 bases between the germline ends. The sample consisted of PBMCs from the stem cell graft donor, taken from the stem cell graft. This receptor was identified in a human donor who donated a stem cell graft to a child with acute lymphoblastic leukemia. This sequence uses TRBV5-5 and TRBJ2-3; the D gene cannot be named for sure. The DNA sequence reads TGTGCCAGCAGCTTGGAGTGGCCGACAGATACGCAGTATTTT. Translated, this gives CASSLEWPTDTQYF.